The clone carrying this T cell receptor (beta chain) was counted a single time. Regarding treatment: oral pan-JAK inhibitor, 5-10 mg twice daily. The V segment lost 1 base and the J segment 5 bases; nucleotides outside the gene matches: 2. The V gene's germline CDR1 is SGHAT and CDR2 FQNNGV. The CDR3 spans 13 residues. This sample is part of a study of CD8+ T cells in alopecia areata. For the study at large: The study gave tofacitinib for 6 to 18 months, then 6 months off drug.

It was cDNA, reverse transcribed from extracted RNA, that served as the sequencing template. Repertoires were generated with immunoSEQ multiplex PCR, while TCRdb's copy carries only in-frame clones and drops some. The table has 150,000 to 200,000 clones, about 65% seen once. The V gene is TRBV11-2, the J gene TRBJ2-7; 7 nucleotides line up with TRBD1. The sequence was collected from a human donor with alopecia areata. Source: CD4+ T cells sorted from blood, taken around week 47, from a patient treated with tofacitinib. CDR3 DNA sequence: TGTGCCAGCAGCTTAGGGGACAGCCACGAGCAGTACTTC. Amino acid sequence: CASSLGDSHEQYF.